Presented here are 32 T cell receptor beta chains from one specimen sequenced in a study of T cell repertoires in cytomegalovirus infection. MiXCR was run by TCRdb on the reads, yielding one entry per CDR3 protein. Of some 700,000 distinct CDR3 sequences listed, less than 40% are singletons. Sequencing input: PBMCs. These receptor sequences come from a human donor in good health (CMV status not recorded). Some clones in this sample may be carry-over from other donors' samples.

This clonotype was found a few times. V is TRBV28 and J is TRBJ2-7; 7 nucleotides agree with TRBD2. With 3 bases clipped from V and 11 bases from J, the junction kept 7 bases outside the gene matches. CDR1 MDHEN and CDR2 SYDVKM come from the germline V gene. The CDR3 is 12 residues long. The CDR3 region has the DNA TGTGCCAGCAGTTTCCCCCAGGGAGGGGAGTACTTC. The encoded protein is CASSFPQGGEYF.

CDR3 bases: TGTGCCTGGACCGAAACAGCGGGGGGGCCTGATGAGCAGTTCTTC. Its protein is CAWTETAGGPDEQFF. This chain links TRBV30 with TRBJ2-1; 10 nucleotides match TRBD2. V shed 4 bases, J shed 8 bases, and the junction held 11 bases outside the gene matches. CDR3 size: 15 residues. Germline CDR1 and CDR2: GTSNPN and SVGIG (reference sequence).

The CDR3 protein is CASSPGQGFGNTIYF. The CDR3 nucleotides are TGTGCCAGCTCCCCTGGACAGGGCTTTGGAAACACCATATATTTT. The chain combines TRBV27 with TRBJ1-3, with 8 nucleotides matching TRBD1. V dropped 8 bases and J dropped 3; count of bases not matched to a gene: 9. The germline CDR1 and CDR2 sequences are MNHEY and SMNVEV (reference sequence). The CDR3 has 15 amino acids.

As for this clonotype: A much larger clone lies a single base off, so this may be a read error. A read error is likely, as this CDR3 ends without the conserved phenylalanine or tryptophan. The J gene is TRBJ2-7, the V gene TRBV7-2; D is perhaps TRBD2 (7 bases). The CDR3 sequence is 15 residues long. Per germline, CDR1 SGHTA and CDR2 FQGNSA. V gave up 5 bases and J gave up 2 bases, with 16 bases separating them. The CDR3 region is CASSPVGGGTYEQYS. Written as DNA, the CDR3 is TGTGCCAGCAGCCCCGTAGGGGGGGGGACCTACGAGCAGTACTCC.

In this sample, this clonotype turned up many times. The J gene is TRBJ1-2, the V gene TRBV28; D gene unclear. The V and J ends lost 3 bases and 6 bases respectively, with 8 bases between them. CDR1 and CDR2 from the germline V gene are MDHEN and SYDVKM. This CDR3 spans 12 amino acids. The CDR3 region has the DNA TGTGCCAGCAGTTTTGTTGGAAATGGCTACACCTTC. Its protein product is CASSFVGNGYTF.

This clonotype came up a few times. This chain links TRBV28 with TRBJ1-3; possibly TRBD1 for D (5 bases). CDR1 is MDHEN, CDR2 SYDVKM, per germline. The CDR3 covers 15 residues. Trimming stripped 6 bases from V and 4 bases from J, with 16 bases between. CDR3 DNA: TGTGCCAGCAGCGGTCGGGGGAGCCTAGGAAACACCATATATTTT. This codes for CASSGRGSLGNTIYF.

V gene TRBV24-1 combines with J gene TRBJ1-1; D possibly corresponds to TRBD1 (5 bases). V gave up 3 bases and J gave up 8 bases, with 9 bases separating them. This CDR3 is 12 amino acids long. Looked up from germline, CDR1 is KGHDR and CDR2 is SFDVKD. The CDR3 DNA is TGTGCCACCAGTGATCCGGGGGGAGAAGCTTTCTTT. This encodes CATSDPGGEAFF.

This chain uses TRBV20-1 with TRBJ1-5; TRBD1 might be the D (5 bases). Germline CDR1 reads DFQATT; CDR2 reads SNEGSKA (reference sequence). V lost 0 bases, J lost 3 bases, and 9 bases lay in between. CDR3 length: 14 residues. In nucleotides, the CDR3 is TGCAGTGCTAGAGAGGGACGGACCAATCAGCCCCAGCATTTT. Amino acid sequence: CSAREGRTNQPQHF.

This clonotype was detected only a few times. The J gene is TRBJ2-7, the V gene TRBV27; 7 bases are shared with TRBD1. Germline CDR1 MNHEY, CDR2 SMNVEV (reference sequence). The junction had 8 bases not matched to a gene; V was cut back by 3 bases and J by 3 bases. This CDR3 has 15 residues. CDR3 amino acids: CASSLRQGPYYEQYF. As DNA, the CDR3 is TGTGCCAGCAGTTTGAGACAGGGACCATACTACGAGCAGTACTTC.

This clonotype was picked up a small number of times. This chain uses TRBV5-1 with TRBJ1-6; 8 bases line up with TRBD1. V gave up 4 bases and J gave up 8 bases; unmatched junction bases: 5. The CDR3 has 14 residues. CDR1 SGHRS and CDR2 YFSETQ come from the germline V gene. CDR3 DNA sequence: TGCGCCAGCAGCCCGACAGGGGCAGATTCACCCCTCCACTTT. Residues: CASSPTGADSPLHF.

CDR3 protein: CASSSAVYNQPQHF. The CDR3, as DNA: TGTGCCAGCAGTTCGGCAGTCTACAATCAGCCCCAGCATTTT. The chain joins TRBV12-3 or TRBV12-4 to TRBJ1-5; no clear D. This CDR3 is 14 amino acids long. V dropped 4 bases and J dropped 3 bases, with 10 bases sitting between them.

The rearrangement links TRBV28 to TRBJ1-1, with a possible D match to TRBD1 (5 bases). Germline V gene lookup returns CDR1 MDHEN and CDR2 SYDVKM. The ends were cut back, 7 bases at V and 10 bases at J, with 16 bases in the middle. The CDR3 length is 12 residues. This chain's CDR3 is CASTLQQGGAFF. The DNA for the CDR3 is TGTGCCAGCACTCTGCAGCAGGGAGGAGCTTTCTTT.

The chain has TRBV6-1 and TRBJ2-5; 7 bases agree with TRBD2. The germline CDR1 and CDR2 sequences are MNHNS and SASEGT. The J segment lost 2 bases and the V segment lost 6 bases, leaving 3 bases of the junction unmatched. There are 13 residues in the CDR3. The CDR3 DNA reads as TGTGCCAGCAGAGAGCGGGGACAAGAGACCCAGTACTTC. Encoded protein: CASRERGQETQYF.

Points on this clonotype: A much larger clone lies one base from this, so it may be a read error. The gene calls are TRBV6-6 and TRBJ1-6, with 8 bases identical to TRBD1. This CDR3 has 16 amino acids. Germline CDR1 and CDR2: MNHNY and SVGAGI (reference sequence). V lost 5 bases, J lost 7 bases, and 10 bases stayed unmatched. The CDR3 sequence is CASSPNPGQVNSPLHF. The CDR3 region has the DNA TGTGCCAGCAGTCCAAATCCGGGACAGGTCAATTCACCCCTCCACTTT.

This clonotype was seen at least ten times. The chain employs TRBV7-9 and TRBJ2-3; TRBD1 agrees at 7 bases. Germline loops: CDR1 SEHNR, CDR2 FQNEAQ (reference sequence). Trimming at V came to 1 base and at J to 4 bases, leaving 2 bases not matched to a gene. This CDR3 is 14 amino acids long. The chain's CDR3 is CASSLVQGADTQYF. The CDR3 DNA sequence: TGTGCCAGCAGCTTAGTCCAGGGGGCAGATACGCAGTATTTT.

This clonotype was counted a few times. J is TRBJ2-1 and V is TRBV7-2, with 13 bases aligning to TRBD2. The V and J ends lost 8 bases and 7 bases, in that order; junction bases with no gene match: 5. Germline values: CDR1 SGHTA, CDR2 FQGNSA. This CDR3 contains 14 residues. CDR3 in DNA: TGTGCCAGCCAACCGGGACTAGCGGGGAATGAGCAGTTCTTC. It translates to CASQPGLAGNEQFF.

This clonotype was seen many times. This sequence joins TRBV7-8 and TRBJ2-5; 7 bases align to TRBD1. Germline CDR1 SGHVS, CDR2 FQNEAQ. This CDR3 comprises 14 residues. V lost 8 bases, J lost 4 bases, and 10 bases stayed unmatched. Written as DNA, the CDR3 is TGTGCCAGCCATAGGACCTACAGGGGAGAGACCCAGTACTTC. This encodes CASHRTYRGETQYF.

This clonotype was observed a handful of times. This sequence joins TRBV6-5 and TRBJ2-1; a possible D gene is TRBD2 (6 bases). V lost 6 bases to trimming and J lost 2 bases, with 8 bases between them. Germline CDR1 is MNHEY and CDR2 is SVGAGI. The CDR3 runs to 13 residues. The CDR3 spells CASRRDPYNEQFF. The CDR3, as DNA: TGTGCCAGCAGGCGGGACCCCTACAATGAGCAGTTCTTC.

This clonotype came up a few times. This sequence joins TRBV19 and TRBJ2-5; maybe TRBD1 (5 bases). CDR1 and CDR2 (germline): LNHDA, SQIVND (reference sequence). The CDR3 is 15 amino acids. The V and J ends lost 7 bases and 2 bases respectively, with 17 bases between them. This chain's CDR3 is CASTDRVLIQETQYF. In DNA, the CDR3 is TGTGCCAGTACCGACAGAGTACTTATACAAGAGACCCAGTACTTC.

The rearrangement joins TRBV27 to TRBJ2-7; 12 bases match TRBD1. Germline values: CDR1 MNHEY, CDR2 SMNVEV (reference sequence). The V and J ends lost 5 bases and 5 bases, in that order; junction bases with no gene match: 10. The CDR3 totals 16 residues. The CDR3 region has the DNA TGTGCCAGCAGTCCTCTGGGGGGACAGGGGGCTGACGAGCAGTACTTC. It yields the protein CASSPLGGQGADEQYF.

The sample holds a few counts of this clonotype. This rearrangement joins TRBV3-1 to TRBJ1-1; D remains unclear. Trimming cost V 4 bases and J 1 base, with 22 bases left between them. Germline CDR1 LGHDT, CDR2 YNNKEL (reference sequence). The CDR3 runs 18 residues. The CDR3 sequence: CASSPPRTLFSGNTEAFF. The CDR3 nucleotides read TGTGCCAGCAGCCCGCCCCGGACCCTCTTTTCGGGGAACACTGAAGCTTTCTTT.

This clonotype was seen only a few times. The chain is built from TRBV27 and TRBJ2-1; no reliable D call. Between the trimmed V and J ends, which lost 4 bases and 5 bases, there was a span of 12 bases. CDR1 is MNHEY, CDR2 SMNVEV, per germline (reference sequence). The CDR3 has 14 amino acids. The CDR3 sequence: CASSWSGPNNEQFF. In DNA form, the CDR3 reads TGTGCCAGCAGTTGGTCGGGCCCAAACAATGAGCAGTTCTTC.

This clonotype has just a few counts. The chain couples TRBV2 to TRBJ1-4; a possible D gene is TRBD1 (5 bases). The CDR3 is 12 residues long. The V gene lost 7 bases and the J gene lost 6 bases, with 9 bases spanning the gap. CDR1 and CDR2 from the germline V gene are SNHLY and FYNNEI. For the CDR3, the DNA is TGTGCCAGCACGGGGCTGGATGAAAAACTGTTTTTT. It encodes CASTGLDEKLFF.

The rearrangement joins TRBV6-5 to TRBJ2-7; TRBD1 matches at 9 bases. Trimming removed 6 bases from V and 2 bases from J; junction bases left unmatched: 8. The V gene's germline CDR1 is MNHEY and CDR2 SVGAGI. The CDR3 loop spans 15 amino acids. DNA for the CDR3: TGTGCCAGCAGGTTATATAGGACAGGGGCCTACGAGCAGTACTTC. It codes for CASRLYRTGAYEQYF.

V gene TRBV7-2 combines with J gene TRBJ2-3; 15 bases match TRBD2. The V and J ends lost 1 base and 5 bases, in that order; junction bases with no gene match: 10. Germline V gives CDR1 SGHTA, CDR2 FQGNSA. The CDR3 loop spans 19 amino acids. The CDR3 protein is CASSLVGGLAGGARDTQYF. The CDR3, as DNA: TGTGCCAGCAGCTTAGTGGGGGGACTAGCGGGGGGAGCGAGAGATACGCAGTATTTT.

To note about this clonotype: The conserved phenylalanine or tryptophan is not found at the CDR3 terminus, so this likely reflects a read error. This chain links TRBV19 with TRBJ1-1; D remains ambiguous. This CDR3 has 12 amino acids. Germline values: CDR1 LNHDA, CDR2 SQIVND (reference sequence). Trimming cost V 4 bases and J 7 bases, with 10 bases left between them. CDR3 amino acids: CASSKRGLEAFS. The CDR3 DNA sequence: TGTGCCAGTAGTAAACGAGGTCTTGAAGCTTTCTCT.

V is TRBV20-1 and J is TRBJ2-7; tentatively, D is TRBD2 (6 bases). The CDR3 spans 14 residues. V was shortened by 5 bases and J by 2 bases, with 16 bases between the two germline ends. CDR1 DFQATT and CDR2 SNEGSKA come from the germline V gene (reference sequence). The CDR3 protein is CSASRRGEAYEQYF. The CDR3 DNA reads TGCAGTGCTTCCCGGAGAGGGGAGGCCTACGAGCAGTACTTC.

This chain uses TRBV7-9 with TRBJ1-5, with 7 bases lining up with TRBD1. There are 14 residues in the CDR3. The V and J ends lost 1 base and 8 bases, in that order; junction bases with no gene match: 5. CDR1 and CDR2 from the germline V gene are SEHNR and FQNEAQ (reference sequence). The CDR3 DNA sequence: TGTGCCAGCAGCTTAGGGACAGGTTTGGAGCCCCAGCATTTT. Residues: CASSLGTGLEPQHF. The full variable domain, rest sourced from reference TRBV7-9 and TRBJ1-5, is DTGVSQNPRHKITKRGQNVTFRCDPISEHNRLYWYRQTLGQGPEFLTYFQNEAQLEKSRLLSDRFSAERPKGSFSTLEIQRTEQGDSAMYLCASSLGTGLEPQHFGDGTRLSIL.

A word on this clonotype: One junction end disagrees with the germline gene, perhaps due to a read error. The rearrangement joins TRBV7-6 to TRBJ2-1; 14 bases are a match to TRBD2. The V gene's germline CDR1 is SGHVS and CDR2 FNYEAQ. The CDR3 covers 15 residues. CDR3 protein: CASSLTSGGAHEQFF. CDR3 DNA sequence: TGTGCTAGCAGCCTGACTAGCGGGGGGGCTCATGAGCAGTTCTTC.

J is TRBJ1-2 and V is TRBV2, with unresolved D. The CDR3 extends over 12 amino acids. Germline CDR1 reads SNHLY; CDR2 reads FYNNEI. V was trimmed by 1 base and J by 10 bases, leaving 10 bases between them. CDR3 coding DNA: TGTGCCAGCAGTGAAGAGCGCCATGTCTACACCTTC. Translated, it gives CASSEERHVYTF.

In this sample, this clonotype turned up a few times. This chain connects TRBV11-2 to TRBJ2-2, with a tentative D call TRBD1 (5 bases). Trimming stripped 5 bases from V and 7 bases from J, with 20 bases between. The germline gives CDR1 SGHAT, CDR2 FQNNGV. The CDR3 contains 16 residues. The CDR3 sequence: CASSMYRRPQRGELFF. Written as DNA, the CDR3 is TGTGCCAGCAGCATGTACAGGCGTCCTCAGCGCGGGGAGCTGTTTTTT.

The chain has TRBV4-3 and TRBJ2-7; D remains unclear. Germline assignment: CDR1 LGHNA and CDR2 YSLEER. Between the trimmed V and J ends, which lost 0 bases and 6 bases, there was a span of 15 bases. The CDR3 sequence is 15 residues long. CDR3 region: CASSQDFWEGPEQYF. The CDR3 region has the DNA TGCGCCAGCAGCCAAGATTTTTGGGAAGGGCCCGAGCAGTACTTC.